This T cell receptor beta chain was found in a study of cytomegalovirus exposure and HLA in healthy donors. Study-wide background: Later, an analysis reported that the 130 or so validation repertoires had used the same platform as the approximately 680 first-cohort repertoires. Study findings and constraints: Cytomegalovirus status was reportedly diagnosed by the classifier with high sensitivity and specificity. Altogether, around 160 TCR beta chains were recorded as cytomegalovirus-associated.

Germline V gene data show CDR1 as KGHSH and CDR2 as LQKENI. V dropped 1 base and J dropped 7 bases, with 13 bases sitting between them. The CDR3 consists of 14 residues. Libraries were prepared by immunoSEQ multiplex PCR; TCRdb keeps only in-frame clonotypes and omits some of them. The sample includes some 120,000 clones, 85% to 90% of them seen just once. Note on this clone: No antigen is known for it.

The donors were in the approximately 130-subject validation cohort; that cohort was separate from the roughly 730-subject first cohort. This TCR came from a man aged 25-45 years in good health and CMV-seronegative. The V gene is TRBV18, the J gene TRBJ1-2; maybe TRBD1 (6 bases). The sequenced sample was PBMCs. The CDR3 DNA sequence: TGTGCCAGCTCACCACTCGGGACATCGGGTGGCTACACCTTC. Translation gives CASSPLGTSGGYTF.